This TCR beta chain was retrieved from a study of TIL therapy for anti-PD-1-resistant metastatic lung cancer. Study-level background: Tumors carried a median roughly 1.5 non-synonymous mutations per megabase.

Time point denoted: pre-treatment sample, taken before nivolumab and TIL therapy. Pleural nodules or supraclavicular lymph nodes made up most of the excised metastases sampled. Sequencing used immunoSEQ v3. Sequencing used immunoSEQ multiplex PCR; TCRdb keeps in-frame clones, though not all of them. The top ten clones hold 5.6% of a sample with about 50,000 clones, about three quarters of them seen once. In this sample, this clone turned up a few times. The sequenced sample was tumor tissue, obtained at baseline. This TCR came from a person aged 25 to 79 with non-small cell lung cancer.

In DNA, the CDR3 is TGTGCCAGCACCCCGAGGGGACAGGGGGCACCGCTTCATACGCAGTATTTT. Its protein product is CASTPRGQGAPLHTQYF. This chain joins TRBV6-4 and TRBJ2-3; 12 nucleotides align to TRBD1. The germline gives CDR1 MRHNA, CDR2 SNTAGT. The CDR3 is 17 amino acids. J lost 7 bases, V lost 7 bases, and 15 bases had no gene match.